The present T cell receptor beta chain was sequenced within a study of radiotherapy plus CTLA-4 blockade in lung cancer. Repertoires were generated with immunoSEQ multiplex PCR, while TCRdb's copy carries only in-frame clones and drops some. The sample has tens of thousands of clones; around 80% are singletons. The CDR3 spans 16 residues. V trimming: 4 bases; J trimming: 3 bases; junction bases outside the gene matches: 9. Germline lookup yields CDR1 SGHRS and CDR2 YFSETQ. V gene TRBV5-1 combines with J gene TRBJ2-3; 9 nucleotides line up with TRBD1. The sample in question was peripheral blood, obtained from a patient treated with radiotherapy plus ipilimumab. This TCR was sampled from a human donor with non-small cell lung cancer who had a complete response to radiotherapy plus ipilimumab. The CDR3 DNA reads TGCGCCAGCAGCGAGGTGGGACAGGGAAGGACAGATACGCAGTATTTT. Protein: CASSEVGQGRTDTQYF.